Listed below are T cell receptor beta chains from one sample, sequenced in a study of blood T cell repertoires in COVID-19. The assay was immunoSEQ multiplex PCR, and TCRdb's table has in-frame clones only and misses some. The repertoire holds 250,000 or so clones, with just over 85% as singletons. The sequenced material came from peripheral blood. Receptors were obtained from a woman in her 30s with active or convalescent COVID-19. Both conserved end residues are part of each CDR3. A D gene is named only where the DNA matches it firmly. A row's size may be missing; if present it is once, few, many or a size class.

clone size,D gene,J gene,V gene,CDR3 protein,CDR3 DNA
.,.,TRBJ1-1,TRBV28,CASKVGGMNTEAFF,TGTGCCAGCAAAGTGGGCGGGATGAACACTGAAGCTTTCTTT
.,.,TRBJ2-3,TRBV5-1,CASSPSGVGFDTQYF,TGCGCCAGCAGCCCGTCAGGGGTGGGGTTCGATACGCAGTATTTT
.,.,TRBJ1-1,TRBV18,CASSPVPRRTEAFF,TGTGCCAGCTCACCAGTCCCGCGTCGGACTGAAGCTTTCTTT
.,TRBD1,TRBJ1-1,TRBV12-3/TRBV12-4,CASSPDRGLEAFF,TGTGCCAGCAGCCCCGACAGGGGGCTAGAGGCTTTCTTT
.,.,TRBJ1-2,TRBV6-5,CATSTGVKDYGYTF,TGTGCCACCTCAACAGGAGTAAAGGACTATGGCTACACCTTC
.,TRBD1,TRBJ2-6,TRBV9,CASSAFPGTGGAGANVLTF,TGTGCCAGCAGCGCTTTTCCCGGGACAGGGGGCGCTGGGGCCAACGTCCTGACTTTC
.,.,TRBJ1-4,TRBV6-5,CASTPPGANEKLFF,TGTGCCAGCACCCCCCCAGGGGCTAATGAAAAACTGTTTTTT
.,.,TRBJ2-2,TRBV7-2,CASSFRQQVGELFF,TGTGCCAGCAGCTTCCGACAGCAAGTCGGGGAGCTGTTTTTT
.,TRBD2,TRBJ2-3,TRBV6-2/TRBV6-3,CASSYLAGRGDTQYF,TGTGCCAGCAGTTATCTAGCGGGGAGGGGAGATACGCAGTATTTT
.,.,TRBJ1-2,TRBV27,CASSNRLGRYGYTF,TGTGCCAGCAGTAATAGGCTAGGTCGGTATGGCTACACCTTC
.,.,TRBJ2-2,TRBV5-1,CASSLHTDTGELFF,TGCGCCAGCAGCCTCCACACCGACACCGGGGAGCTGTTTTTT
.,TRBD2,TRBJ2-3,TRBV5-1,CASSLYGGGAINTQYF,TGCGCCAGCAGCTTGTACGGCGGGGGGGCCATAAATACGCAGTATTTT
.,TRBD1,TRBJ2-7,TRBV4-3,CASSLDRAHEQYF,TGCGCCAGCAGCCTAGACAGGGCCCACGAGCAGTACTTC
.,TRBD1,TRBJ2-5,TRBV13,CASSNYRGSETQYF,TGTGCCAGCAGCAATTACAGGGGATCAGAGACCCAGTACTTC
once,.,TRBJ2-1,TRBV7-2,CASSLDIDEQFF,TGTGCCAGCAGCTTAGATATTGATGAGCAGTTCTTC
.,.,TRBJ2-2,TRBV12-3/TRBV12-4,CASSPQGTGELFF,TGTGCCAGCAGTCCACAGGGCACCGGGGAGCTGTTTTTT